The rows below give T cell receptor beta chains drawn from one sample of a study of T cell responses to AZD1222 COVID-19 vaccine. Only in-frame clones appear in the TCRdb table, and some are missing; sequencing was by immunoSEQ multiplex PCR. The repertoire holds some 120,000 clones, with 75% to 90% as singletons. Specimen: peripheral blood, collected 28 days after the second AZD1222 dose. The receptors shown here come from an adult who received the AZD1222 COVID-19 vaccine. Each CDR3 is given with its conserved first and last residue. The order of the fields is CDR3 protein, CDR3 DNA, clone size, J gene, V gene, D gene. The D gene is left open where the match is weak. Part of the rows lack a size; the others show once, few, many or a class for expanded clones.

CASSLTWGLAKNIQYF,TGTGCCAGCAGCCTCACGTGGGGACTAGCCAAAAACATTCAGTACTTC,-,TRBJ2-4,TRBV28,-
CASITAGRSNTGELFF,TGTGCCAGCATCACCGCGGGACGCTCGAACACCGGGGAGCTGTTTTTT,-,TRBJ2-2,TRBV7-9,-
CASSLDKSYNEQFF,TGTGCCAGCAGCTTAGATAAATCCTACAATGAGCAGTTCTTC,-,TRBJ2-1,TRBV11-3,-
CASSLGAYRGDSPLHF,TGTGCCAGCAGCTTAGGGGCGTACAGGGGGGATTCACCCCTCCACTTT,few,TRBJ1-6,TRBV7-8,TRBD1
CASSGKVRVNGNEQFF,TGTGCCAGCAGCGGGAAAGTACGGGTAAACGGGAATGAGCAGTTCTTC,few,TRBJ2-1,TRBV7-9,-
CASSLAEGNTIYF,TGCGCCAGCAGCTTGGCCGAAGGAAACACCATATATTTT,-,TRBJ1-3,TRBV5-1,-
CASTSGGYGQPQHF,TGTGCCAGCACCTCTGGGGGTTACGGACAGCCCCAGCATTTT,-,TRBJ1-5,TRBV28,-
CASSLKGRQGQRNYGYTF,TGTGCCAGCAGCCTAAAGGGTAGACAGGGACAGAGGAACTATGGCTACACCTTC,few,TRBJ1-2,TRBV27,TRBD1
CASSISGTKGEKLFF,TGTGCCAGTAGTATCTCCGGGACTAAAGGGGAAAAACTGTTTTTT,few,TRBJ1-4,TRBV19,-
CASSYQRDTNEKLFF,TGTGCCAGCAGTTATCAGAGGGACACTAATGAAAAACTGTTTTTT,-,TRBJ1-4,TRBV6-5,-
CASSVGQGIEKLFF,TGTGCCAGTAGTGTCGGACAGGGGATTGAAAAACTGTTTTTT,-,TRBJ1-4,TRBV19,TRBD1
CSAGTGIYEQYF,TGCAGCGCCGGGACAGGTATCTACGAGCAGTACTTC,-,TRBJ2-7,TRBV29-1,TRBD1
CASHYANTGELFF,TGTGCCAGTCACTATGCGAACACCGGGGAGCTGTTTTTT,-,TRBJ2-2,TRBV6-5,-
CAWSRGGDNSPLHF,TGTGCCTGGAGCAGGGGCGGAGATAATTCACCCCTCCACTTT,once,TRBJ1-6,TRBV30,-
CASSHSGTGGYTF,TGTGCCAGCAGTCATTCCGGGACAGGAGGCTACACCTTC,few,TRBJ1-2,TRBV7-9,TRBD1
CASSLGGDGEQFF,TGTGCCAGCAGTTTAGGAGGGGATGGTGAGCAGTTCTTC,-,TRBJ2-1,TRBV27,-
CASSLEGSLYGYTF,TGTGCCAGCAGCTTGGAGGGGTCCCTCTATGGCTACACCTTC,-,TRBJ1-2,TRBV7-3,-
CASSFGGGAGETQYF,TGTGCCAGCAGCTTTGGCGGGGGGGCCGGGGAGACCCAGTACTTC,-,TRBJ2-5,TRBV5-6,TRBD2
CARSRAVSDNSPLHF,TGTGCCAGGAGCCGGGCAGTAAGTGATAATTCACCCCTCCACTTT,-,TRBJ1-6,TRBV2,-
CASSLAGGLETQYF,TGTGCCAGCAGTTTAGCGGGGGGGCTGGAGACCCAGTACTTC,-,TRBJ2-5,TRBV27,TRBD2
CATSDSGKVNQPQHF,TGTGCCACCAGTGATTCGGGGAAGGTCAATCAGCCCCAGCATTTT,-,TRBJ1-5,TRBV24-1,-
CASHPFGSVYGYTF,TGTGCCAGCCATCCGTTCGGGAGCGTATATGGCTACACCTTC,-,TRBJ1-2,TRBV27,-
CASSEVKGQVYEQYF,TGTGCCAGCAGTGAGGTTAAGGGACAGGTCTACGAGCAGTACTTC,few,TRBJ2-7,TRBV28,TRBD1
CASSPGGTEAFF,TGTGCCAGCAGCCCTGGTGGCACTGAAGCTTTCTTT,-,TRBJ1-1,TRBV7-9,-
CASSGRGNEQYF,TGTGCCAGCAGCGGCAGGGGGAACGAGCAGTACTTC,-,TRBJ2-7,TRBV11-3,TRBD1
CASSQGALAGDSTDTQYF,TGTGCCAGCAGCCAAGGCGCACTAGCGGGGGACAGCACAGATACGCAGTATTTT,-,TRBJ2-3,TRBV3-1/TRBV3-2,TRBD2
CASSPTRGGETQYF,TGTGCCAGCAGCCCGACACGAGGGGGCGAGACCCAGTACTTC,-,TRBJ2-5,TRBV5-4,TRBD1
CASSPVGGSSYNSPLHF,TGTGCCAGCAGCCCGGTGGGGGGGAGCTCCTATAATTCACCCCTCCACTTT,-,TRBJ1-6,TRBV7-2,-
CASSTAGAFF,TGTGCCAGCAGTACGGCAGGCGCTTTCTTT,-,TRBJ1-1,TRBV28,-